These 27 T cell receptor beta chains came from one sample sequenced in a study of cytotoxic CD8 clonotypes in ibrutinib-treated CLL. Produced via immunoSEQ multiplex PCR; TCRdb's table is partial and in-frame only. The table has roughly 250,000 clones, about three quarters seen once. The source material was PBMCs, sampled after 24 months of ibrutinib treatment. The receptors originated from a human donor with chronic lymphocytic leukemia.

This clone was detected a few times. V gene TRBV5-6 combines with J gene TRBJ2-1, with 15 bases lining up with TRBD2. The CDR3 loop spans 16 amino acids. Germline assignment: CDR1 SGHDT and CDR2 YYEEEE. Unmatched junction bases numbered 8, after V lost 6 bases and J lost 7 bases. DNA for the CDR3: TGTGCCAGCACCCAGAGGGGGACTAGCGGGAGGAATGAGCAGTTCTTC. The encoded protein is CASTQRGTSGRNEQFF.

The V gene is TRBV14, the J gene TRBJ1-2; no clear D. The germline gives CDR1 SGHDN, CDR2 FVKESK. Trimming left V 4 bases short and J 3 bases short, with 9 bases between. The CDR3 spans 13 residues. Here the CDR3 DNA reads TGTGCCAGCAGCCCCGGGCTTTACTATGGCTACACCTTC. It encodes CASSPGLYYGYTF.

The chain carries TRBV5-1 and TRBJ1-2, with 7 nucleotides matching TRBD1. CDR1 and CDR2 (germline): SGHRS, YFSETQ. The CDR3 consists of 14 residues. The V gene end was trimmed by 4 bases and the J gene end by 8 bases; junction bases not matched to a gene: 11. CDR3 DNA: TGCGCCAGCAGCCCGCCAACAGGGGCTGGGGGCTACACCTTC. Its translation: CASSPPTGAGGYTF.

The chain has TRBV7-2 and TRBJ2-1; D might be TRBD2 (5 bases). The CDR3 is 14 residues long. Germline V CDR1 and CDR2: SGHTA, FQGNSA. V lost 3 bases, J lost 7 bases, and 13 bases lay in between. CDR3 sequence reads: CASSFEMSGNEQFF. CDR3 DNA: TGTGCCAGCAGCTTCGAGATGAGCGGAAATGAGCAGTTCTTC.

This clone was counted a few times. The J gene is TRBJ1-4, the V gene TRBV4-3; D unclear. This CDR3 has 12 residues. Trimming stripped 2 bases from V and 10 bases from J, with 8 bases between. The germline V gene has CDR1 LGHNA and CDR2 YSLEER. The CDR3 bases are TGCGCCAGCAGCCAACTAGACGGAAAACTGTTTTTT. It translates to CASSQLDGKLFF.

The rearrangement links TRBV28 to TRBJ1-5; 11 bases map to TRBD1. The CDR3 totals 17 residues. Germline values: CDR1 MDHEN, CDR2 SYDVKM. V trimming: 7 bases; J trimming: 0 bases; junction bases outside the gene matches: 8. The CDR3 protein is CASIRTGGHYSNQPQHF. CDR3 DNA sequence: TGTGCCAGCATAAGGACAGGGGGCCACTATAGCAATCAGCCCCAGCATTTT. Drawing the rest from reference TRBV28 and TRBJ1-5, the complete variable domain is DVKVTQSSRYLVKRTGEKVFLECVQDMDHENMFWYRQDPGLGLRLIYFSYDVKMKEKGDIPEGYSVSREKKERFSLILESASTNQTSMYLCASIRTGGHYSNQPQHFGDGTRLSIL.

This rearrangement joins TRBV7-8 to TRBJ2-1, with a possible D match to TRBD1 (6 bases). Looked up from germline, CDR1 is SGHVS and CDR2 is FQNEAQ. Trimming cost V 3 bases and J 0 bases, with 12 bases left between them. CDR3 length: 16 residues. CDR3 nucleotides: TGTGCCAGCAGCTTCCAGGGGAAATCCTCCTACAATGAGCAGTTCTTC. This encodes CASSFQGKSSYNEQFF.

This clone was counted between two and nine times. The DNA for the CDR3 is TGTGCCAGCAGCTTAGAGTCTGGGGCCAACGTCCTGACTTTC. Translation: CASSLESGANVLTF. The chain has TRBV11-2 and TRBJ2-6, with no clear D. Germline loops: CDR1 SGHAT, CDR2 FQNNGV. The CDR3 length is 14 residues. V was pared by 0 bases and J by 1 base, with 1 base between.

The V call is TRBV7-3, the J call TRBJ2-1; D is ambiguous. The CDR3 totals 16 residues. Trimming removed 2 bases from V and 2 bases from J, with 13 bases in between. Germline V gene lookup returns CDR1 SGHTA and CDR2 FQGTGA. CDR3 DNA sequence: TGTGCCAGCAGCTTAGCGGCGAGTTCGACCTACAATGAGCAGTTCTTC. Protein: CASSLAASSTYNEQFF. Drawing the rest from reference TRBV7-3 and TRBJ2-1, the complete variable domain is GAGVSQTPSNKVTEKGKYVELRCDPISGHTALYWYRQSLGQGPEFLIYFQGTGAADDSGLPNDRFFAVRPEGSVSTLKIQRTERGDSAVYLCASSLAASSTYNEQFFGPGTRLTVL.

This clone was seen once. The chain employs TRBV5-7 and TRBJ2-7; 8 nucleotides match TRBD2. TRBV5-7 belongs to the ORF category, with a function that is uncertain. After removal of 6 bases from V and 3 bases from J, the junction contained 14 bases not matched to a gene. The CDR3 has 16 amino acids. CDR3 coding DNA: TGTGCCAGCACTCTGGTGACTACTAGCGGCTTCTACGAGCAGTACTTC. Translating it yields CASTLVTTSGFYEQYF.

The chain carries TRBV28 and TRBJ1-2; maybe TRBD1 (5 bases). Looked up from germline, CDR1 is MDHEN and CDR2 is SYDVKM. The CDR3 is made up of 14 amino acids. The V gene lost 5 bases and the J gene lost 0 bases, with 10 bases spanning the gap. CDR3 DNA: TGTGCCAGCAGTCCGACAGACACTAACTATGGCTACACCTTC. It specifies CASSPTDTNYGYTF.

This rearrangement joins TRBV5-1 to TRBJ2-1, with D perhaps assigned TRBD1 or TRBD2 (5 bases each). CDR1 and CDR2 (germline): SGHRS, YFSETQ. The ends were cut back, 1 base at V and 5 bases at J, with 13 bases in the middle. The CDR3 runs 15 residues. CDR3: CASSLSPGTHNEQFF. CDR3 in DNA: TGCGCCAGCAGCTTGAGTCCGGGGACGCACAATGAGCAGTTCTTC.

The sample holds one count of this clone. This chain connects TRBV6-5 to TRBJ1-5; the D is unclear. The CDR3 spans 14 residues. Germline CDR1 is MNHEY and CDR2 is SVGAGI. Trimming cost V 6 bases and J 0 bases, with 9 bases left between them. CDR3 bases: TGTGCCAGCAGGCCTCAGCGTAGCAATCAGCCCCAGCATTTT. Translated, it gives CASRPQRSNQPQHF.

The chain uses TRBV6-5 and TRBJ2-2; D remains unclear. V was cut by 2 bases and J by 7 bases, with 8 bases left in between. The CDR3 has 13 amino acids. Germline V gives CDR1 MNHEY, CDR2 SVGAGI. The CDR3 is CASSYGKNGELFF. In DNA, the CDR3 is TGTGCCAGCAGTTACGGAAAGAACGGGGAGCTGTTTTTT.

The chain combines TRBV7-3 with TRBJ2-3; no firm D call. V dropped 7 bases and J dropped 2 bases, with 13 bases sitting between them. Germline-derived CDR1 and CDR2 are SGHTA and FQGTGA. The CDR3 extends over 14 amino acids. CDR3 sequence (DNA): TGTGCCAGCAAGCAGCGACCGAACACAGATACGCAGTATTTT. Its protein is CASKQRPNTDTQYF. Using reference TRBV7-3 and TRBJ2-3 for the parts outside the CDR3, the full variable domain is GAGVSQTPSNKVTEKGKYVELRCDPISGHTALYWYRQSLGQGPEFLIYFQGTGAADDSGLPNDRFFAVRPEGSVSTLKIQRTERGDSAVYLCASKQRPNTDTQYFGPGTRLTVL.

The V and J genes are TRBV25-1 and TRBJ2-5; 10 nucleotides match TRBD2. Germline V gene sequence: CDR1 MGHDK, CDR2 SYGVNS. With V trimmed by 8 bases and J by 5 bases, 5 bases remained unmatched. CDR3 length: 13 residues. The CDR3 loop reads CASGGTSEETQYF. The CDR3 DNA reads TGTGCCAGCGGAGGGACTAGCGAGGAGACCCAGTACTTC.

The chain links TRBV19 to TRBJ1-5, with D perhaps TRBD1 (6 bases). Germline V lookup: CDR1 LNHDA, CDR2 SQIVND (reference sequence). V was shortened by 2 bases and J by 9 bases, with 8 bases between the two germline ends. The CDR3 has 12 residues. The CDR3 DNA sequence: TGTGCCAGTAGTATACCACAGGGGCCCCAGCATTTT. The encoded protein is CASSIPQGPQHF.

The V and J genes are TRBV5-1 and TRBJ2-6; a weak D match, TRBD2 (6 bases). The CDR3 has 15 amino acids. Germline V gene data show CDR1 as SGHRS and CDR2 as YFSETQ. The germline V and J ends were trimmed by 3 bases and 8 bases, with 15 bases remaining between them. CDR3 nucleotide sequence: TGCGCCAGCAGCTCGGGGGACCGGGCGCCCAACGTCCTGACTTTC. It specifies CASSSGDRAPNVLTF.

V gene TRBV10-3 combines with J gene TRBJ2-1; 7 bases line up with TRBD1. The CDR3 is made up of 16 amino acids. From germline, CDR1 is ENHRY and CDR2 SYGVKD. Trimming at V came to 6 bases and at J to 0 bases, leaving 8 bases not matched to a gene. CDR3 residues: CAISVGQASSYNEQFF. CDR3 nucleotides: TGTGCCATCAGCGTTGGACAGGCAAGCTCCTACAATGAGCAGTTCTTC.

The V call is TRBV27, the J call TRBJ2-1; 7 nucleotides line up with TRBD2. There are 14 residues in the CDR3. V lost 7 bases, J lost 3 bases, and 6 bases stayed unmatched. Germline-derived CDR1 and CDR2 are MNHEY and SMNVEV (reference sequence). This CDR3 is CASNRGGDYNEQFF. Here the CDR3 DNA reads TGTGCCAGCAATCGGGGAGGGGACTACAATGAGCAGTTCTTC.

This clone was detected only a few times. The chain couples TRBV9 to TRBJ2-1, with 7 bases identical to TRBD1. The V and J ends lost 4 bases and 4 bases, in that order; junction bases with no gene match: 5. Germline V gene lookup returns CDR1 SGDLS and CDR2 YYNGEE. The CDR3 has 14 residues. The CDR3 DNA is TGTGCCAGCAGCCCGTGGACAGGTTACAATGAGCAGTTCTTC. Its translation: CASSPWTGYNEQFF.

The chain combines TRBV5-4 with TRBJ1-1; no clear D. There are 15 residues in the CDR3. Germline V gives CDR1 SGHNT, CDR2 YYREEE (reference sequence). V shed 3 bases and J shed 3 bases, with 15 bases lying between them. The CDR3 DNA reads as TGTGCCAGCAGCTCCCACCTCGTATGGGACACTGAAGCTTTCTTT. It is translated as CASSSHLVWDTEAFF.

CDR3 amino acids: CASSGDSLYGYTF. In nucleotides, the CDR3 is TGTGCCAGCAGCGGGGACAGTCTCTATGGCTACACCTTC. The genes are TRBV7-9 and TRBJ1-2; 7 nucleotides line up with TRBD1. The CDR3 runs to 13 residues. Germline V gene lookup returns CDR1 SEHNR and CDR2 FQNEAQ (reference sequence). Unmatched junction bases numbered 4, after V lost 5 bases and J lost 4 bases.

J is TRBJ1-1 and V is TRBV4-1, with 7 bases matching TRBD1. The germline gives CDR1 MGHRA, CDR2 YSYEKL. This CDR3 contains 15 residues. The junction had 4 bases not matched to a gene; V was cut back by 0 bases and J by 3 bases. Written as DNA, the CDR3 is TGCGCCAGCAGCCAAGAGGTCACAGGGGACACTGAAGCTTTCTTT. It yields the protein CASSQEVTGDTEAFF.

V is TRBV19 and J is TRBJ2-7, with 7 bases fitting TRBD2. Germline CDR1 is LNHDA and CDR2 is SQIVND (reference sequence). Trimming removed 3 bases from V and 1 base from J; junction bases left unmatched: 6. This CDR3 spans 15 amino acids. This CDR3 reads CASSIASGLSYEQYF. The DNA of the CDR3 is TGTGCCAGTAGTATCGCTAGCGGATTATCCTACGAGCAGTACTTC.

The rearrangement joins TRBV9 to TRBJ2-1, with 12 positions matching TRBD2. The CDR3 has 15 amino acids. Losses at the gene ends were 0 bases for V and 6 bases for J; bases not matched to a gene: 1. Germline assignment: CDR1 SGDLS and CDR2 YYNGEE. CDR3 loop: CASSVGTSGANEQFF. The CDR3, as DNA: TGTGCCAGCAGCGTAGGGACTAGCGGGGCCAATGAGCAGTTCTTC.

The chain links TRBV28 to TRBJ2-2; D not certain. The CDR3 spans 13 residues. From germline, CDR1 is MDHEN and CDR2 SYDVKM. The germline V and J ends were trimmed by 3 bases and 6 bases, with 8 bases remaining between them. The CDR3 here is CASSFEWAGELFF. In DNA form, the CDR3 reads TGTGCCAGCAGTTTTGAGTGGGCCGGGGAGCTGTTTTTT.